The rows below give T cell receptor beta chains drawn from one sample of a study of CD8 T cells in ankylosing spondylitis. From the 5' RACE reads, TCRdb called clonotypes with MiXCR, one entry per CDR3 protein. The sample lists about 350,000 distinct CDR3 sequences, approximately 22% seen once, with roughly 13% in the top ten. Sequencing was done on a sample of blood, either unsorted or a sorted T cell fraction (not recorded which). The receptor source for this set is a male donor with ankylosing spondylitis or in good health (not recorded which). Both conserved end residues are part of each CDR3. D genes are given only for firm matches. A row's size may be missing; if present it is once, few, many or a size class.

V gene: TRBV9; J gene: TRBJ2-7; clone size: many; D gene: TRBD2; CDR3 DNA: TGTGCCAGCAGCCCCAGCGGGGGCTCCTACGAGCAGTACTTC; CDR3 protein: CASSPSGGSYEQYF
V gene: TRBV7-9; J gene: TRBJ2-7; clone size: once; D gene: TRBD1; CDR3 DNA: TGTGCCAGCAGCAAGCCGAACGGGACAGGGAGAGGGTACGAGCAGTACTTC; CDR3 protein: CASSKPNGTGRGYEQYF
V gene: TRBV20-1; J gene: TRBJ2-1; clone size: -; D gene: TRBD2; CDR3 DNA: TGCAGTGCTAGAGGGTACACTAGCGGGGGGGGCAAAAGCCACAATGAGCAGTTCTTC; CDR3 protein: CSARGYTSGGGKSHNEQFF
V gene: TRBV29-1; J gene: TRBJ1-2; clone size: few; D gene: -; CDR3 DNA: TGCAGCGTTGAAGTCAGTAAGATAGGACAATACTTCTATGGCTACACCTTC; CDR3 protein: CSVEVSKIGQYFYGYTF
V gene: TRBV29-1; J gene: TRBJ2-7; clone size: -; D gene: TRBD2; CDR3 DNA: TGCAGCGTTGAAGCGGGGGGGCCCTACGAGCAGTACTTC; CDR3 protein: CSVEAGGPYEQYF
V gene: TRBV5-5; J gene: TRBJ2-2; clone size: -; D gene: -; CDR3 DNA: TGTGCCAGCAGCTTGGAAACTAGTTACACCGGGGAGCTGTTTTTT; CDR3 protein: CASSLETSYTGELFF
V gene: TRBV11-2; J gene: TRBJ2-7; clone size: few; D gene: -; CDR3 DNA: TGTGCCAGCAGCCCTTTCCCCTACGAGCAGTACTTC; CDR3 protein: CASSPFPYEQYF
V gene: TRBV4-1; J gene: TRBJ2-7; clone size: few; D gene: -; CDR3 DNA: TGCGCCAGCAGCACCTCAAGTCAGTGGGGCTCCTACGAGCAGTACTTC; CDR3 protein: CASSTSSQWGSYEQYF
V gene: TRBV27; J gene: TRBJ1-4; clone size: few; D gene: -; CDR3 DNA: TGTGCCAGCAGTCCCCAGACAGGCGTAAAGGAAAAACTGTTTTTT; CDR3 protein: CASSPQTGVKEKLFF
V gene: TRBV29-1; J gene: TRBJ1-2; clone size: once; D gene: -; CDR3 DNA: TGCAGCGTTGTACTTGGGGAAGGCTACACCTTC; CDR3 protein: CSVVLGEGYTF
V gene: TRBV20-1; J gene: TRBJ2-7; clone size: -; D gene: TRBD1; CDR3 DNA: TGCAGTGCTAGAAAGGGACAGACTCTCTCCTACGAGCAGTACTTC; CDR3 protein: CSARKGQTLSYEQYF
V gene: TRBV29-1; J gene: TRBJ2-7; clone size: few; D gene: -; CDR3 DNA: TGCAGCGTTGAAGCGGACAGCCGCGAGCAGTACTTC; CDR3 protein: CSVEADSREQYF
V gene: TRBV12-3/TRBV12-4; J gene: TRBJ2-2; clone size: -; D gene: -; CDR3 DNA: TGTGCCAGCAGTGACCTGATGGGGACGAACACCGGGGAGCTGTTTTTT; CDR3 protein: CASSDLMGTNTGELFF
V gene: TRBV9; J gene: TRBJ2-1; clone size: few; D gene: -; CDR3 DNA: TGTGCCAGCAGCGTAGGAGGGTTTGAGCAGTTCTTC; CDR3 protein: CASSVGGFEQFF
V gene: TRBV12-3/TRBV12-4; J gene: TRBJ2-1; clone size: -; D gene: -; CDR3 DNA: TGTGCCAGCACCCCGAATGCGGGGGCTGTTGAGCAGTTCTTC; CDR3 protein: CASTPNAGAVEQFF
V gene: TRBV12-3/TRBV12-4; J gene: TRBJ2-7; clone size: -; D gene: TRBD1; CDR3 DNA: TGTGCCAGCAGCCCGGACAGGGGCTTACTAGGGCAGTACTTC; CDR3 protein: CASSPDRGLLGQYF
V gene: TRBV27; J gene: TRBJ2-1; clone size: few; D gene: -; CDR3 DNA: TGTGCCAGCAGTTCCCGACGGAGCTCCTACAATGAGCAGTTCTTC; CDR3 protein: CASSSRRSSYNEQFF
V gene: TRBV2; J gene: TRBJ2-1; clone size: few; D gene: -; CDR3 DNA: TGTGCCAGCAGTGGGGCTGTCGAGCAGTTCTTC; CDR3 protein: CASSGAVEQFF
V gene: TRBV28; J gene: TRBJ1-2; clone size: -; D gene: TRBD1; CDR3 DNA: TGTGCCAGCAGTAACCCTGGGACAGGGGGCGTCTATGGCTACACCTTC; CDR3 protein: CASSNPGTGGVYGYTF
V gene: TRBV27; J gene: TRBJ2-3; clone size: once; D gene: TRBD1; CDR3 DNA: TGTGCCAGCAGTTTATCGGCCCCCGGACAGGGCACAGATACGCAGTATTTT; CDR3 protein: CASSLSAPGQGTDTQYF
V gene: TRBV10-3; J gene: TRBJ2-7; clone size: -; D gene: TRBD1; CDR3 DNA: TGTGCCATCAGACAGCTTCCGGGACAGGGGACCTACGAGCAGTACTTC; CDR3 protein: CAIRQLPGQGTYEQYF
V gene: TRBV12-3/TRBV12-4; J gene: TRBJ2-3; clone size: -; D gene: TRBD2; CDR3 DNA: TGTGCCAGCAGTTTTTTTGGCGGGGGGGCACCAGATACGCAGTATTTT; CDR3 protein: CASSFFGGGAPDTQYF
V gene: TRBV7-8; J gene: TRBJ1-5; clone size: -; D gene: -; CDR3 DNA: TGTGCCAGCAGCCCGGCAGGGGCCGGCAATCAGCCCCAGCATTTT; CDR3 protein: CASSPAGAGNQPQHF
V gene: TRBV5-1; J gene: TRBJ2-7; clone size: few; D gene: -; CDR3 DNA: TGCGCCAGCAGCTTGGGTCCCAGGCTTGACGAGCAGTACTTC; CDR3 protein: CASSLGPRLDEQYF
V gene: TRBV29-1; J gene: TRBJ2-3; clone size: -; D gene: -; CDR3 DNA: TGCAGCGTTGATCGGGGGGCTGAAGATACGCAGTATTTT; CDR3 protein: CSVDRGAEDTQYF
V gene: TRBV28; J gene: TRBJ2-7; clone size: -; D gene: TRBD1; CDR3 DNA: TGTGCCAGCAGCTACATACAGGGGTACGAGCAGTACTTC; CDR3 protein: CASSYIQGYEQYF
V gene: TRBV11-2; J gene: TRBJ2-3; clone size: -; D gene: -; CDR3 DNA: TGTGCCAGCAGCTTAGTCAGCGGCAGACCTCCCTACCTTAGCACAGATACGCAGTATTTT; CDR3 protein: CASSLVSGRPPYLSTDTQYF
V gene: TRBV12-3/TRBV12-4; J gene: TRBJ2-5; clone size: few; D gene: TRBD1; CDR3 DNA: TGTGCCAGCAGCTTGGACAGGGGAGCGGAGACCCAGTACTTC; CDR3 protein: CASSLDRGAETQYF
V gene: TRBV2; J gene: TRBJ2-3; clone size: -; D gene: -; CDR3 DNA: TGTGCCAGCAGTGAACTCTTGATAGATACGCAGTATTTT; CDR3 protein: CASSELLIDTQYF
V gene: TRBV29-1; J gene: TRBJ1-2; clone size: few; D gene: TRBD1; CDR3 DNA: TGCAGCGTCTTCACAGGGGGTGATGTCTATGGCTACACCTTC; CDR3 protein: CSVFTGGDVYGYTF
V gene: TRBV12-3/TRBV12-4; J gene: TRBJ2-1; clone size: many; D gene: -; CDR3 DNA: TGTGCCAGCAGTTTAGGGGCGGAGCAGTTCTTC; CDR3 protein: CASSLGAEQFF
V gene: TRBV7-7; J gene: TRBJ2-2; clone size: once; D gene: TRBD1; CDR3 DNA: TGTGCCAGCAGCAGCCGGGACAGGGGGAACACCGGGGAGCTGTTTTTT; CDR3 protein: CASSSRDRGNTGELFF
V gene: TRBV4-1; J gene: TRBJ2-7; clone size: -; D gene: -; CDR3 DNA: TGCGCCAGCAGCCAAGGCGGTCAGGGGAGCTACGAGCAGTACTTC; CDR3 protein: CASSQGGQGSYEQYF
V gene: TRBV5-6; J gene: TRBJ2-5; clone size: -; D gene: TRBD2; CDR3 DNA: TGTGCCAGCAGCGGAGCGGGGGGTGGAGAGACCCAGTACTTC; CDR3 protein: CASSGAGGGETQYF
V gene: TRBV20-1; J gene: TRBJ2-7; clone size: -; D gene: -; CDR3 DNA: TGCAGTGCTAGGGTAGACGGGACAGACTTCCAAGCGGGGGAGCAGTACTTC; CDR3 protein: CSARVDGTDFQAGEQYF
V gene: TRBV6-1; J gene: TRBJ2-3; clone size: few; D gene: TRBD2; CDR3 DNA: TGTGCCAGCAGTGAAAGGGAAGCGGGGTCAGATACGCAGTATTTT; CDR3 protein: CASSEREAGSDTQYF
V gene: TRBV15; J gene: TRBJ1-6; clone size: many; D gene: -; CDR3 DNA: TGTGCCACCAGCTTGGAGAATTCACCCCTCCACTTT; CDR3 protein: CATSLENSPLHF
V gene: TRBV20-1; J gene: TRBJ2-3; clone size: -; D gene: -; CDR3 DNA: TGCAGTGCTAGCCACGGACCCACAGATACGCAGTATTTT; CDR3 protein: CSASHGPTDTQYF
V gene: TRBV7-2; J gene: TRBJ1-5; clone size: few; D gene: -; CDR3 DNA: TGTGCCAGCAGCTTAGCGCTGCAGGGACAGCCCCAGCATTTT; CDR3 protein: CASSLALQGQPQHF
V gene: TRBV6-5; J gene: TRBJ1-1; clone size: many; D gene: -; CDR3 DNA: TGTGCCAGCAGTTACCGGACAGAGCCGAACACTGAAGCTTTCTTT; CDR3 protein: CASSYRTEPNTEAFF